These 23 T cell receptor beta chains originate from one sample sequenced in a study of shared clonotypes between healthy human individuals. Clones were read by immunoSEQ multiplex PCR, and TCRdb kept only the in-frame ones, dropping some. The sample yields 2 million to 2.5 million clones, approximately 96% seen once. What was sequenced was naive CD4+ T cells sorted from blood. Described subset: CD45RA+ positively selected. These receptors all come from a young man in good health.

This clone was recorded once. V and J are TRBV6-5 and TRBJ1-5; possible D gene TRBD1, 5 bases. Germline V gene lookup returns CDR1 MNHEY and CDR2 SVGAGI. V shed 5 bases and J shed 4 bases, with 9 bases lying between them. CDR3 length: 13 amino acids. The CDR3 DNA reads TGTGCCAGCAGTGCTGACAGAAATCAGCCCCAGCATTTT. It is translated as CASSADRNQPQHF.

The DNA for the CDR3 is TGTGCCAGAGAAGACAGGCCCCATGGAAACACCATATATTTT. Translating gives CAREDRPHGNTIYF. The chain recombines TRBV5-4 with TRBJ1-3; TRBD1 might be the D (6 bases). CDR3 length equals 14 residues. Germline V lookup: CDR1 SGHNT, CDR2 YYREEE (reference sequence). Trimming took off 8 bases at V and 3 bases at J, with 15 bases between the two ends. The full variable domain, with the rest looked up from reference TRBV5-4 and TRBJ1-3, is ETGVTQSPTHLIKTRGQQVTLRCSSQSGHNTVSWYQQALGQGPQFIFQYYREEENGRGNFPPRFSGLQFPNYSSELNVNALELDDSALYLCAREDRPHGNTIYFGEGSWLTVV.

The rearrangement uses TRBV2 and TRBJ2-7, with 10 bases identical to TRBD1. Losses at the gene ends were 5 bases for V and 2 bases for J; bases not matched to a gene: 3. This CDR3 has 14 residues. Germline CDR1 SNHLY, CDR2 FYNNEI. Here the CDR3 DNA reads TGTGCCAGCAGTACGGGACAGGGGACCTACGAGCAGTACTTC. This gives the protein CASSTGQGTYEQYF.

CDR3 DNA: TGTGCCAGCTCCCCGGACAGTCAACTTGGCAATGAGCAGTTCTTC. This encodes CASSPDSQLGNEQFF. The chain joins TRBV18 to TRBJ2-1, with D possibly being TRBD1 (6 bases). This CDR3 contains 15 residues. The V gene lost 6 bases and the J gene lost 6 bases, with 18 bases spanning the gap. Germline CDR1 KGHSH, CDR2 LQKENI.

V and J are TRBV5-1 and TRBJ2-1, with TRBD2 matching 7 bases. The CDR3 totals 14 residues. The germline V gene encodes CDR1 SGHRS and CDR2 YFSETQ. The V and J ends lost 6 bases and 7 bases, in that order; junction bases with no gene match: 10. As DNA, the CDR3 is TGCGCCAGCAACCCGGGGGGACTCCTTAATGAGCAGTTCTTC. Translation: CASNPGGLLNEQFF. Variable domain in full (rest from reference TRBV5-1 and TRBJ2-1): KAGVTQTPRYLIKTRGQQVTLSCSPISGHRSVSWYQQTPGQGLQFLFEYFSETQRNKGNFPGRFSGRQFSNSRSEMNVSTLELGDSALYLCASNPGGLLNEQFFGPGTRLTVL.

A single count supports this clone. J is TRBJ1-2 and V is TRBV7-2; 9 bases agree with TRBD1. CDR3 size: 15 residues. Unmatched junction bases numbered 2, after V lost 1 base and J lost 2 bases. The V gene's germline CDR1 is SGHTA and CDR2 FQGNSA. The CDR3 reads CASSLVTGGNYGYTF. DNA of the CDR3: TGTGCCAGCAGCTTAGTGACAGGGGGAAACTATGGCTACACCTTC.

The CDR3 bases are TGTGCCAGCAAGGGGCGGGAGGCGGCTGCCGGGGAGCTGTTTTTT. As protein: CASKGREAAAGELFF. The chain carries TRBV2 and TRBJ2-2, with 8 bases fitting TRBD2. This CDR3 has 15 residues. Trimming removed 7 bases from V and 6 bases from J; junction bases left unmatched: 10. Germline CDR1 SNHLY, CDR2 FYNNEI. The variable domain in full, with the rest retrieved from reference TRBV2 and TRBJ2-2, is EPEVTQTPSHQVTQMGQEVILRCVPISNHLYFYWYRQILGQKVEFLVSFYNNEISEKSEIFDDQFSVERPDGSNFTLKIRSTKLEDSAMYFCASKGREAAAGELFFGEGSRLTVL.

This chain uses TRBV7-9 with TRBJ1-1, with a tentative D call TRBD1 (6 bases). Germline V gene lookup returns CDR1 SEHNR and CDR2 FQNEAQ (reference sequence). CDR3 length: 14 amino acids. V gave up 5 bases and J gave up 1 base, with 11 bases separating them. DNA of the CDR3: TGTGCCAGCAGCCAGACCAGGGGGAACACTGAAGCTTTCTTT. Translated, it gives CASSQTRGNTEAFF.

The J gene is TRBJ2-7, the V gene TRBV6-5, with D possibly matching TRBD2 (5 bases). This CDR3 contains 14 residues. The V gene lost 9 bases and the J gene lost 4 bases, with 19 bases spanning the gap. Germline V gene lookup returns CDR1 MNHEY and CDR2 SVGAGI. CDR3 sequence reads: CASSLGSGNYEQYF. CDR3 DNA sequence: TGTGCCAGTTCCCTAGGGTCGGGAAATTACGAGCAGTACTTC.

J is TRBJ1-2 and V is TRBV18; D not certain. Germline CDR1 is KGHSH and CDR2 is LQKENI. The V and J ends lost 2 bases and 6 bases respectively, with 10 bases between them. This CDR3 spans 13 amino acids. This CDR3 is CASSPVGIDGYTF. DNA for the CDR3: TGTGCCAGCTCACCAGTGGGTATTGATGGCTACACCTTC. Combining the CDR3 with reference TRBV18 and TRBJ1-2 gives the whole variable domain NAGVMQNPRHLVRRRGQEARLRCSPMKGHSHVYWYRQLPEEGLKFMVYLQKENIIDESGMPKERFSAEFPKEGPSILRIQQVVRGDSAAYFCASSPVGIDGYTFGSGTRLTVV.

The chain employs TRBV5-1 and TRBJ1-2, with TRBD1 matching 10 bases. CDR1 and CDR2 from the germline V gene are SGHRS and YFSETQ. The CDR3 contains 18 residues. With 2 bases clipped from V and 1 base from J, the junction kept 11 bases outside the gene matches. The CDR3 is CASSFFFDRGPVNYGYTF. The DNA for the CDR3 is TGCGCCAGCAGCTTTTTTTTCGACAGGGGGCCTGTTAACTATGGCTACACCTTC.

This chain links TRBV7-9 with TRBJ1-3; 8 nucleotides line up with TRBD1. The CDR3 length is 17 residues. Losses at the gene ends were 5 bases for V and 4 bases for J; bases not matched to a gene: 13. In germline, CDR1 is SEHNR, CDR2 FQNEAQ (reference sequence). The CDR3 is CASSPQGTGLFGNTIYF. DNA for the CDR3: TGTGCCAGCAGCCCGCAGGGGACAGGACTCTTCGGAAACACCATATATTTT. The full variable domain, rest sourced from reference TRBV7-9 and TRBJ1-3, is DTGVSQNPRHKITKRGQNVTFRCDPISEHNRLYWYRQTLGQGPEFLTYFQNEAQLEKSRLLSDRFSAERPKGSFSTLEIQRTEQGDSAMYLCASSPQGTGLFGNTIYFGEGSWLTVV.

The genes are TRBV28 and TRBJ2-7; 8 bases fit TRBD1. CDR3 size: 14 residues. Germline values: CDR1 MDHEN, CDR2 SYDVKM. With V trimmed by 0 bases and J by 5 bases, 3 bases remained unmatched. The CDR3 reads CASSLWDRADEQYF. DNA for the CDR3: TGTGCCAGCAGTTTATGGGACAGGGCGGACGAGCAGTACTTC.

The chain is built from TRBV7-9 and TRBJ1-2; possibly TRBD1 for D (5 bases). The CDR3 is 11 amino acids. Germline-derived CDR1 and CDR2 are SEHNR and FQNEAQ (reference sequence). The V and J ends lost 4 bases and 7 bases respectively, with 7 bases between them. The CDR3 is CASSSGFGYTF. DNA for the CDR3: TGTGCCAGCAGCTCAGGGTTTGGCTACACCTTC.

The chain couples TRBV2 to TRBJ1-2; no firm D call. Looked up from germline, CDR1 is SNHLY and CDR2 is FYNNEI. The CDR3 is 13 residues long. V was clipped by 4 bases and J by 2 bases, with 8 bases between them. This chain's CDR3 is CASSGPGNYGYTF. The CDR3 coding sequence is TGTGCCAGCAGTGGTCCAGGAAACTATGGCTACACCTTC.

The gene calls are TRBV5-3 and TRBJ2-7; D is possibly TRBD2 (5 bases). TRBV5-3 is placed among ORFs of uncertain function. The CDR3 runs 17 residues. V was trimmed by 0 bases and J by 2 bases, leaving 18 bases between them. CDR3 coding DNA: TGTGCCAGAAGCTTGGTCCGGGGAAGGAAGTTTACCTACGAGCAGTACTTC. Translation: CARSLVRGRKFTYEQYF.

With regard to this clone: One end of the junction varies from germline; a read error may be responsible. The gene calls are TRBV7-3 and TRBJ2-6; 7 bases fit TRBD2. Looked up from germline, CDR1 is SGHTA and CDR2 is FQGTGA. The CDR3 is 17 residues long. CDR3 bases: TGTGCCAGCAGCGCACTAGCGCAGAGCTCTGGGGCCAGCGTCCTGACCTTC. Protein product: CASSALAQSSGASVLTF.

The chain uses TRBV9 and TRBJ2-2; a weak D match, TRBD2 (5 bases). The V end was cut by 0 bases, the J end by 7 bases, with 13 bases between. This CDR3 region has 15 residues. The germline CDR1 and CDR2 sequences are SGDLS and YYNGEE. The CDR3 loop reads CASSVDPLGVGELFF. CDR3 in DNA: TGTGCCAGCAGCGTAGATCCCTTGGGAGTCGGGGAGCTGTTTTTT. The complete variable domain, with remaining parts taken from reference TRBV9 and TRBJ2-2, reads DSGVTQTPKHLITATGQRVTLRCSPRSGDLSVYWYQQSLDQGLQFLIQYYNGEERAKGNILERFSAQQFPDLHSELNLSSLELGDSALYFCASSVDPLGVGELFFGEGSRLTVL.

Turning to this clone: Other DNA sequences of this sample code for an identical CDR3. This rearrangement joins TRBV18 to TRBJ2-7; 7 nucleotides match TRBD1. CDR3 size: 15 residues. The V gene end was trimmed by 1 base and the J gene end by 1 base; junction bases not matched to a gene: 4. Germline values: CDR1 KGHSH, CDR2 LQKENI. CDR3 region: CASSPHRDSSYEQYF. DNA for the CDR3: TGTGCCAGCTCACCACACCGGGACAGTTCCTACGAGCAGTACTTC.

The rearrangement links TRBV4-1 to TRBJ1-4; 8 bases line up with TRBD1. From germline, CDR1 is MGHRA and CDR2 YSYEKL. The CDR3 length is 16 residues. After removal of 2 bases from V and 5 bases from J, the junction contained 7 bases not matched to a gene. DNA for the CDR3: TGCGCCAGCAGCCAATATTCAGGGGGCTCCAATGAAAAACTGTTTTTT. Amino acids: CASSQYSGGSNEKLFF.

The chain links TRBV5-1 to TRBJ1-2; TRBD1 might be the D (6 bases). Germline loops: CDR1 SGHRS, CDR2 YFSETQ. V gave up 5 bases and J gave up 4 bases, with 15 bases separating them. CDR3 size: 14 residues. Here the CDR3 reads CASRTGGTVYGYTF. The CDR3, as DNA: TGCGCCAGCAGGACGGGGGGCACAGTCTATGGCTACACCTTC.

The chain couples TRBV18 to TRBJ2-2; D is perhaps TRBD2 (5 bases). The CDR3 is 16 residues long. Germline loops: CDR1 KGHSH, CDR2 LQKENI. Between the trimmed V and J ends, which lost 4 bases and 6 bases, there was a span of 18 bases. This CDR3 is CASSQNRGAEAGELFF. In DNA form, the CDR3 reads TGTGCCAGCTCACAGAATCGGGGTGCAGAGGCCGGGGAGCTGTTTTTT.

CDR3 sequence reads: CAISESGTKTEAFF. As DNA, the CDR3 is TGTGCCATCAGTGAGTCCGGGACCAAAACTGAAGCTTTCTTT. The J gene is TRBJ1-1, the V gene TRBV10-3; possibly TRBD1 for D (5 bases). The CDR3 spans 14 residues. V dropped 0 bases and J dropped 5 bases, with 10 bases sitting between them. The germline V gene has CDR1 ENHRY and CDR2 SYGVKD.